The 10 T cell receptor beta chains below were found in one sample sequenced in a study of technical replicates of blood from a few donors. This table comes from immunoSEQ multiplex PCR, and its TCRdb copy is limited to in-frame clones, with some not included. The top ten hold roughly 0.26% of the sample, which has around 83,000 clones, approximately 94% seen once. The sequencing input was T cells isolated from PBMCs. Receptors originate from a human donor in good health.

The CDR3 loop is CASSSVASGTDTQYF. In nucleotides, the CDR3 is TGTGCCAGCAGTTCAGTGGCTAGCGGAACAGATACGCAGTATTTT. The J gene is TRBJ2-3, the V gene TRBV27, with 7 bases that match TRBD2. Trimming cost V 4 bases and J 3 bases; bases outside gene matches: 7. CDR1 MNHEY and CDR2 SMNVEV come from the germline V gene (reference sequence). This CDR3 is built from 15 residues.

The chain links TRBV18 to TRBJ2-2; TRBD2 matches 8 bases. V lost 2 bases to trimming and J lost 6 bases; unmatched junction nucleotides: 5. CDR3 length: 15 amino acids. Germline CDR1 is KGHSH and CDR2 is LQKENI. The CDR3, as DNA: TGTGCCAGCTCACCAGTTGCGACTAGCGCCGGGGAGCTGTTTTTT. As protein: CASSPVATSAGELFF.

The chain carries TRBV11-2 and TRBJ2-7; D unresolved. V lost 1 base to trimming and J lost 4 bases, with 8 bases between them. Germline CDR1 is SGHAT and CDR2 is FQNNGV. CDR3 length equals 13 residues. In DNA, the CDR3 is TGTGCCAGCAGCTTAGCGTTAGAATACGAGCAGTACTTC. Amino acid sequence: CASSLALEYEQYF.

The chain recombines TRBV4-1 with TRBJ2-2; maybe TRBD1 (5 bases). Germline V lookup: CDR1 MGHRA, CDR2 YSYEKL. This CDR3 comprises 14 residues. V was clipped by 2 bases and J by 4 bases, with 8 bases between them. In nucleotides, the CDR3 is TGCGCCAGCAGCCAAAGACAGATCACCGGGGAGCTGTTTTTT. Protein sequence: CASSQRQITGELFF.

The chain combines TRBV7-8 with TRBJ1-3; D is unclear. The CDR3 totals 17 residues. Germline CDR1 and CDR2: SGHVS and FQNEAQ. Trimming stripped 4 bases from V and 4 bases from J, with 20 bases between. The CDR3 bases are TGTGCCAGCAGCTCCCGGCGCGTTACAGAAAAGGGAAACACCATATATTTT. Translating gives CASSSRRVTEKGNTIYF.

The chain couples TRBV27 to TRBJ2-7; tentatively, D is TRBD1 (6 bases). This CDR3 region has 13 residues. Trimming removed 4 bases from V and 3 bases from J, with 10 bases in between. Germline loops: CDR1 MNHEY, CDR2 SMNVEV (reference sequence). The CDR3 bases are TGTGCCAGCAGTTATGGGACAAACTACGAGCAGTACTTC. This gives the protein CASSYGTNYEQYF.

CDR3 in DNA: TGTGCCAGCTCACCCCCCGGGACAGGGGTCCCCTTGTCGGTGGATGAGCAGTTCTTC. Residues: CASSPPGTGVPLSVDEQFF. The J gene is TRBJ2-1, the V gene TRBV18; 10 positions match TRBD1. V dropped 3 bases and J dropped 8; count of bases not matched to a gene: 19. The germline V gene has CDR1 KGHSH and CDR2 LQKENI. The CDR3 has 19 amino acids.

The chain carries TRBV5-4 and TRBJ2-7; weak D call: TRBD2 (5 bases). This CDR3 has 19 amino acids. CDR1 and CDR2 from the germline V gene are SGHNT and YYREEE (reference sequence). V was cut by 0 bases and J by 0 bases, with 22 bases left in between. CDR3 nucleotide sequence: TGTGCCAGCAGCTTGGTTGGAGGAAAACCGGGCCCCCCCTCCTACGAGCAGTACTTC. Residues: CASSLVGGKPGPPSYEQYF.

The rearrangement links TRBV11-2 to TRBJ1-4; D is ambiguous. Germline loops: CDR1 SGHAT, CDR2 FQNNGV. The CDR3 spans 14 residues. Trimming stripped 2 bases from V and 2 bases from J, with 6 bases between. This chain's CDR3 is CASSLQVTNEKLFF. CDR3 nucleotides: TGTGCCAGCAGCTTACAGGTTACTAATGAAAAACTGTTTTTT. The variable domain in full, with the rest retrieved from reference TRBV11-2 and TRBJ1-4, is EAGVAQSPRYKIIEKRQSVAFWCNPISGHATLYWYQQILGQGPKLLIQFQNNGVVDDSQLPKDRFSAERLKGVDSTLKIQPAKLEDSAVYLCASSLQVTNEKLFFGSGTQLSVL.

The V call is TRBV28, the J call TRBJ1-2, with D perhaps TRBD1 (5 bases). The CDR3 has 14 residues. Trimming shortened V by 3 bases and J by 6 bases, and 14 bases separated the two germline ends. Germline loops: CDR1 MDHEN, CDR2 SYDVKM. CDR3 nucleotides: TGTGCCAGCAGTTTGGCCAGGGTAATTGATGGCTACACCTTC. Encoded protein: CASSLARVIDGYTF.